Each of the 5 T cell receptor beta chains below was sequenced from the same sample in a study of blood T cells in healthy people across ages. A second PCR of roughly 7 to 11 cycles used a sample-barcoded 5' primer and a J-beta primer mix. MiXCR was run by TCRdb on the 5' RACE reads, yielding one entry per CDR3 protein. The sample has around 1.7 million distinct CDR3 sequences, 28% seen once; the top ten hold 6.5% to 8.5%. Sample: blood. The receptors were sampled from a woman in her 30s in good health.

The CDR3 loop is CASSTAGELNGYTF. The CDR3 nucleotides read TGTGCCAGCAGCACCGCGGGCGAATTAAATGGCTACACCTTC. The chain has TRBV5-6 and TRBJ1-2, with D unclear. The CDR3 runs 14 residues. CDR1 and CDR2 from the germline V gene are SGHDT and YYEEEE. Trimming pared 4 bases from V and 6 bases from J, leaving 16 bases between.

This clonotype was detected many times. The chain carries TRBV12-3 or TRBV12-4 and TRBJ2-5; 14 nucleotides agree with TRBD2. The trim removed 5 bases at V and 4 bases at J, leaving 6 bases unmatched. This CDR3 comprises 16 residues. The CDR3 region has the DNA TGTGCCAGCAGTCCCGGACTAGCGGGGGGTATAGAGACCCAGTACTTC. Translating it yields CASSPGLAGGIETQYF.

The CDR3 spells CATSDPTGFGYTF. CDR3 sequence (DNA): TGTGCCACCAGTGATCCGACAGGGTTCGGCTACACCTTC. The chain couples TRBV24-1 to TRBJ1-2; 7 positions match TRBD1. CDR1 KGHDR and CDR2 SFDVKD come from the germline V gene. Trimming cost V 3 bases and J 8 bases; bases outside gene matches: 5. The CDR3 runs 13 residues.

This clonotype was found a few times. The junction and the germline gene differ at one end; a read error may be behind it. The chain couples TRBV12-5 to TRBJ1-5, with 7 bases that match TRBD1. The CDR3 contains 13 residues. The V gene's germline CDR1 is LGHNT and CDR2 FRNRAP. CDR3 coding DNA: TGTGTTAGTGGCCGGGACAGCTATCAGCCCCAGCATTTT. Amino acid sequence: CVSGRDSYQPQHF.

With respect to this clonotype: The junction departs from the called germline gene at one end, perhaps through a read error. The chain employs TRBV24-1 and TRBJ2-3; D is uncertain. Germline CDR1 reads KGHDR; CDR2 reads SFDVKD. The CDR3 covers 13 residues. The CDR3 DNA is TGTGCTACCAGTGGTATGCCTGAAGATACGCAGTATTTT. It encodes CATSGMPEDTQYF.